One and the same sample provided the 32 T cell receptor beta chains below, sequenced in a study of PD-1 blockade in mismatch repair-deficient tumors. The protocol was immunoSEQ multiplex PCR, while the TCRdb copy is restricted to in-frame clones and leaves out a portion. Among around 38,000 clones listed, about 85% were seen once. This sample comprised peripheral blood, obtained 4 weeks after starting pembrolizumab. The receptor source for this set is an adult with mismatch repair-deficient cancer.

The J gene is TRBJ1-5, the V gene TRBV28; D may be TRBD1 (6 bases). Germline V gene data show CDR1 as MDHEN and CDR2 as SYDVKM. Trimming removed 8 bases at V and 0 bases at J, with 20 bases between. The CDR3 spans 17 residues. DNA of the CDR3: TGTGCCAGCCTTTCGCCGTTTGGACAGAATAGCAATCAGCCCCAGCATTTT. Protein sequence: CASLSPFGQNSNQPQHF.

In the case of this clone: The junction shows a germline mismatch at one end, possibly a read error. CDR3 loop: CANSARTGWYTEAFF. The CDR3 DNA reads as TGTGCCAACAGCGCCCGGACAGGTTGGTACACTGAAGCTTTCTTT. The rearrangement uses TRBV9 and TRBJ1-1; 7 positions agree with TRBD1. This CDR3 has 15 amino acids. Germline V gene data show CDR1 as SGDLS and CDR2 as YYNGEE.

The rearrangement joins TRBV13 to TRBJ2-1; TRBD2 agrees at 13 bases. CDR1 is PRHDT and CDR2 is FYEKMQ in the germline V gene (reference sequence). The CDR3 extends over 19 amino acids. The J segment lost 4 bases and the V segment lost 7 bases, leaving 16 bases of the junction unmatched. Written as DNA, the CDR3 is TGTGCCAGCACCCTTTCGAGACTAGCGGGAGGCCGGGGTTACAATGAGCAGTTCTTC. It encodes CASTLSRLAGGRGYNEQFF.

The chain carries TRBV28 and TRBJ2-2; D ambiguous. V gave up 4 bases and J gave up 3 bases, with 21 bases separating them. CDR3 size: 18 residues. From germline, CDR1 is MDHEN and CDR2 SYDVKM. The CDR3 is CASSYGVWRRHYTGELFF. The CDR3 DNA follows: TGTGCCAGCAGTTACGGTGTGTGGCGGAGACATTACACCGGGGAGCTGTTTTTT. Combining the CDR3 with reference TRBV28 and TRBJ2-2 gives the whole variable domain DVKVTQSSRYLVKRTGEKVFLECVQDMDHENMFWYRQDPGLGLRLIYFSYDVKMKEKGDIPEGYSVSREKKERFSLILESASTNQTSMYLCASSYGVWRRHYTGELFFGEGSRLTVL.

The chain combines TRBV14 with TRBJ2-5; D is unclear. Judging by the DNA end, TRBJ2-7 fits better; the J call may be wrong. Per the germline V gene, CDR1 is SGHDN and CDR2 is FVKESK. The CDR3 has 12 amino acids. CDR3 nucleotides: TGTGCCAGCAGCCAAGCCAGCTACGAGCAGTACTTC. Its protein is CASSQASYEQYF.

The CDR3 region has the DNA TGTGCCAGCAGGGTCAGGGAAGGTGAAAAACTGTTTTTT. This sequence encodes CASRVREGEKLFF. The chain combines TRBV2 with TRBJ1-4, with D possibly matching TRBD1 (5 bases). Germline loops: CDR1 SNHLY, CDR2 FYNNEI. CDR3 length: 13 residues. Trimming removed 6 bases from V and 7 bases from J, with 12 bases in between.

The table lists this clone with a count of one. The chain employs TRBV12-5 and TRBJ1-3, with 7 bases that match TRBD1. V lost 6 bases to trimming and J lost 0 bases; unmatched junction nucleotides: 2. Per the germline V gene, CDR1 is LGHNT and CDR2 is FRNRAP. This CDR3 has 14 amino acids. As DNA, the CDR3 is TGTGCTAGTGGACGGGACAGCTCTGGAAACACCATATATTTT. Its translation is CASGRDSSGNTIYF.

The V call is TRBV6-5, the J call TRBJ1-1; D gene ambiguous. V shed 6 bases and J shed 3 bases, with 8 bases lying between them. Germline loops: CDR1 MNHEY, CDR2 SVGAGI. The CDR3 length is 12 residues. The DNA of the CDR3 is TGTGCCAGCAGGAGGGAGCACACTGAAGCTTTCTTT. It specifies CASRREHTEAFF.

V and J are TRBV6-1 and TRBJ2-1; D is unclear. With 1 base removed from V and 5 bases from J, the gap between germline ends came to 9 bases. Per the germline V gene, CDR1 is MNHNS and CDR2 is SASEGT. The CDR3 totals 14 residues. This CDR3 is CASSEVGRNNEQFF. The CDR3 bases are TGTGCCAGCAGTGAAGTCGGAAGAAACAATGAGCAGTTCTTC.

The rearrangement joins TRBV7-9 to TRBJ2-6, with 9 bases aligning to TRBD1. The V segment lost 2 bases and the J segment 4 bases; nucleotides outside the gene matches: 6. The V gene's germline CDR1 is SEHNR and CDR2 FQNEAQ (reference sequence). The CDR3 runs 17 residues. The CDR3 DNA reads as TGTGCCAGCAGCTTATATGGGGACAGGGCAGGGGCCAACGTCCTGACTTTC. Translation: CASSLYGDRAGANVLTF.

This chain connects TRBV6-1 to TRBJ1-2, with a tentative D call TRBD1 (6 bases). Germline V gene data show CDR1 as MNHNS and CDR2 as SASEGT. Trimming pared 8 bases from V and 6 bases from J, leaving 19 bases between. CDR3 length: 14 residues. The CDR3, as DNA: TGTGCCAGCTCAACGGGACACCCAGAGAATGGCTACACCTTC. Encoded protein: CASSTGHPENGYTF.

The V call is TRBV4-1, the J call TRBJ1-5; D not resolved. The CDR3 is made up of 14 amino acids. V lost 0 bases to trimming and J lost 2 bases, with 5 bases between them. Germline values: CDR1 MGHRA, CDR2 YSYEKL. Here the CDR3 reads CASSQERGNQPQHF. For the CDR3, the DNA is TGCGCCAGCAGCCAAGAGCGGGGCAATCAGCCCCAGCATTTT.

The chain joins TRBV7-9 to TRBJ1-1, with 7 nucleotides matching TRBD1. Germline V gives CDR1 SEHNR, CDR2 FQNEAQ (reference sequence). The CDR3 totals 15 residues. The trim removed 1 base at V and 6 bases at J, leaving 8 bases unmatched. The CDR3 sequence is CASSLVGRGFSEAFF. Here the CDR3 DNA reads TGTGCCAGCAGCTTAGTGGGCAGGGGGTTTTCTGAAGCTTTCTTT.

This chain joins TRBV4-1 and TRBJ2-3; possible D gene TRBD2, 6 bases. Trimming removed 0 bases from V and 5 bases from J, with 6 bases in between. This CDR3 has 13 amino acids. Germline V gene data show CDR1 as MGHRA and CDR2 as YSYEKL. CDR3 sequence (DNA): TGCGCCAGCAGCCAAGAGGGACTAGATACGCAGTATTTT. Protein product: CASSQEGLDTQYF.

The chain employs TRBV30 and TRBJ2-6, with TRBD1 matching 12 bases. The CDR3 spans 16 residues. V lost 5 bases, J lost 1 base, and 3 bases stayed unmatched. From germline, CDR1 is GTSNPN and CDR2 SVGIG (reference sequence). The CDR3 region has the DNA TGTGCCTGGGGGACAGGGGGCGTATCTGGGGCCAACGTCCTGACTTTC. This gives the protein CAWGTGGVSGANVLTF.

This chain uses TRBV30 with TRBJ2-3; a weak D match, TRBD1 (6 bases). The germline V gene has CDR1 GTSNPN and CDR2 SVGIG (reference sequence). V was pared by 3 bases and J by 5 bases, with 12 bases between. The CDR3 has 13 residues. In DNA, the CDR3 is TGTGCCTGGAGGGGGGCTAATGAAGATACGCAGTATTTT. This encodes CAWRGANEDTQYF.

In this sample, this clone turned up once. The CDR3 here is CASSLTSGELFF. In nucleotides, the CDR3 is TGTGCCAGCAGCTTAACGTCCGGGGAGCTGTTTTTT. V and J are TRBV7-9 and TRBJ2-2; unclear D gene. V was pared by 2 bases and J by 6 bases, with 4 bases between. Germline V gene lookup returns CDR1 SEHNR and CDR2 FQNEAQ (reference sequence). There are 12 residues in the CDR3.

The genes are TRBV19 and TRBJ1-1; 9 bases agree with TRBD1. V dropped 3 bases and J dropped 4; count of bases not matched to a gene: 3. Germline CDR1 and CDR2: LNHDA and SQIVND (reference sequence). The CDR3 is made up of 14 amino acids. CDR3 bases: TGTGCCAGTAGTATGCGGGACAGGGTCACTGAAGCTTTCTTT. This gives the protein CASSMRDRVTEAFF. The full variable domain, rest sourced from reference TRBV19 and TRBJ1-1, is DGGITQSPKYLFRKEGQNVTLSCEQNLNHDAMYWYRQDPGQGLRLIYYSQIVNDFQKGDIAEGYSVSREKKESFPLTVTSAQKNPTAFYLCASSMRDRVTEAFFGQGTRLTVV.

The V call is TRBV7-2, the J call TRBJ2-7, with 16 bases that match TRBD2. CDR1 is SGHTA, CDR2 FQGNSA, per germline. J gave up 4 bases and V 5 bases, and 5 bases lay outside the gene matches. This CDR3 is 16 amino acids long. Here the CDR3 DNA reads TGTGCCAGCAGCGGGACTAGCGGGAGGGCGACATACGAGCAGTACTTC. Residues: CASSGTSGRATYEQYF.

The gene calls are TRBV5-4 and TRBJ2-1; no clear D. Trimming took 4 bases from V and 6 from J, leaving 8 bases between them. The CDR3 is made up of 12 amino acids. Germline values: CDR1 SGHNT, CDR2 YYREEE (reference sequence). In DNA form, the CDR3 reads TGTGCCAGCAGCCTAGGACCCAATGAGCAGTTCTTC. Residues: CASSLGPNEQFF.

The chain has TRBV21-1 and TRBJ2-2; the listed D gene, TRBD2, was not tested against the DNA. TRBV21-1 is noted as a pseudogene. The CDR3 runs to 16 residues. The CDR3 sequence: CASSPRLATYTGELFF. CDR3 bases: TGTGCCAGCAGCCCCCGACTAGCGACCTACACCGGGGAGCTGTTTTTT.

The V and J genes are TRBV6-6 and TRBJ2-2; 10 bases match TRBD2. Germline V gene lookup returns CDR1 MNHNY and CDR2 SVGAGI (reference sequence). The ends lost 4 bases at V and 6 bases at J; junction bases unmatched: 5. This CDR3 contains 15 residues. DNA for the CDR3: TGTGCCAGCAGTTTTCTAGCGGGAGAAGCCGGGGAGCTGTTTTTT. This sequence encodes CASSFLAGEAGELFF.

This chain connects TRBV10-3 to TRBJ2-7, with D maybe TRBD1 (6 bases). In germline, CDR1 is ENHRY, CDR2 SYGVKD. V was clipped by 6 bases and J by 1 base, with 16 bases between them. The CDR3 totals 15 residues. The chain's CDR3 is CAISLGDTGSYEQYF. The CDR3 coding sequence is TGTGCCATCAGCCTGGGGGACACCGGATCCTACGAGCAGTACTTC.

CDR3 loop: CASSETSVSSYNEQFF. CDR3 coding DNA: TGTGCCAGCAGTGAGACTAGCGTGAGCTCCTACAATGAGCAGTTCTTC. V and J are TRBV6-4 and TRBJ2-1; TRBD2 matches 8 bases. Germline assignment: CDR1 MRHNA and CDR2 SNTAGT. This CDR3 comprises 16 residues. V was pared by 3 bases and J by 0 bases, with 4 bases of the junction left unmatched.

This clone was seen a few times. V is TRBV2 and J is TRBJ1-2; 8 nucleotides agree with TRBD1. The CDR3 covers 13 residues. Trimming cost V 6 bases and J 4 bases; bases outside gene matches: 4. Germline CDR1 SNHLY, CDR2 FYNNEI. The CDR3 region is CASSLGQGYGYTF. CDR3 DNA: TGTGCCAGCAGCCTCGGACAGGGCTATGGCTACACCTTC.

This clone was counted only a few times. The chain recombines TRBV19 with TRBJ2-7; D perhaps matches TRBD2 (5 bases). V was cut by 4 bases and J by 5 bases, with 15 bases left in between. Germline lookup yields CDR1 LNHDA and CDR2 SQIVND (reference sequence). This CDR3 is built from 14 residues. The CDR3 spells CASSNDPLEDEQYF. The CDR3 DNA follows: TGTGCCAGTAGTAATGACCCTTTGGAGGACGAGCAGTACTTC.

V and J are TRBV7-9 and TRBJ2-5, with a possible D match to TRBD2 (5 bases). CDR3 length: 13 residues. Per germline, CDR1 SEHNR and CDR2 FQNEAQ (reference sequence). The germline V and J ends were trimmed by 3 bases and 5 bases, with 10 bases remaining between them. The CDR3 nucleotides are TGTGCCAGCAGCTTCTGGGAGACGGAGACCCAGTACTTC. It encodes CASSFWETETQYF.

This clone was detected only a few times. The gene calls are TRBV25-1 and TRBJ2-1, with D unresolved. Germline values: CDR1 MGHDK, CDR2 SYGVNS. CDR3 length: 13 amino acids. Trimming removed 3 bases at V and 6 bases at J, with 9 bases between. CDR3 residues: CASSEGFGNEQFF. CDR3 nucleotides: TGTGCCAGCAGTGAGGGTTTCGGCAATGAGCAGTTCTTC. The full variable domain, rest sourced from reference TRBV25-1 and TRBJ2-1, is EADIYQTPRYLVIGTGKKITLECSQTMGHDKMYWYQQDPGMELHLIHYSYGVNSTEKGDLSSESTVSRIRTEHFPLTLESARPSHTSQYLCASSEGFGNEQFFGPGTRLTVL.

The J gene is TRBJ1-1, the V gene TRBV30; D remains unclear. Germline assignment: CDR1 GTSNPN and CDR2 SVGIG (reference sequence). The CDR3 totals 14 residues. Trimming shortened V by 2 bases and J by 7 bases, and 17 bases separated the two germline ends. The CDR3: CAWSPAGYWSEAFF. The CDR3 nucleotides read TGTGCCTGGAGTCCAGCCGGATATTGGAGTGAAGCTTTCTTT.

V gene TRBV18 combines with J gene TRBJ1-1; the match to TRBD1 covers 7 bases. Germline loops: CDR1 KGHSH, CDR2 LQKENI. The CDR3 sequence is 16 residues long. Losses at the gene ends were 3 bases for V and 4 bases for J; bases not matched to a gene: 11. The CDR3 reads CASSPWQGEVSTEAFF. The DNA of the CDR3 is TGTGCCAGCTCACCTTGGCAGGGGGAAGTGAGCACTGAAGCTTTCTTT.

V and J are TRBV19 and TRBJ2-1; tentative D call: TRBD2 (6 bases). Germline-derived CDR1 and CDR2 are LNHDA and SQIVND (reference sequence). The CDR3 extends over 15 amino acids. The V end lost 3 bases, the J end lost 1 base, and 10 bases lay between the germline ends. The CDR3 region has the DNA TGTGCCAGTAGTATGGATAGCGGATCCTACAATGAGCAGTTCTTC. Its translation: CASSMDSGSYNEQFF.

This chain joins TRBV4-1 and TRBJ1-2; 8 nucleotides agree with TRBD1. The trim removed 1 base at V and 6 bases at J, leaving 10 bases unmatched. This CDR3 is built from 16 residues. CDR1 and CDR2 from the germline V gene are MGHRA and YSYEKL. The DNA for the CDR3 is TGCGCCAGCAGCCAAGTTAAAGACAGGGGTGGGGATGGCTACACCTTC. Translated, it gives CASSQVKDRGGDGYTF.